Detailed here is one T cell receptor beta chain. As handled by the study authors: For nucleated cells, counts were estimated from reference gene primer amplification. TCRdb's copy holds only in-frame clones and misses some; the assay was immunoSEQ multiplex PCR. V, J and clone size reflect that table, while D and trimming were determined from the DNA. Here the sample spans 350,000 to 450,000 clones, roughly 90% being singletons. CDR1 and CDR2 from the germline V gene are KGHSH and LQKENI. This CDR3 spans 14 amino acids. V lost 1 base and J 7 bases, leaving 14 bases between the germline ends. The data were taken from a study of blood T cell repertoires in COVID-19. In the study overall: Acute and convalescent COVID-19 specimens originated in the United States, Italy and Spain. From T cells, B-cell-depleted T cells, or PBMCs came the material, which was cDNA or gDNA.

The chain joins TRBV18 to TRBJ2-7; D not resolved. The sequencing input was PBMCs or T cells enriched from blood (not recorded which). The TCR originated in a woman between 40 and 50 years old who had been exposed to COVID-19. The CDR3 DNA is TGTGCCAGCTCACCACAGAGTAAGTCCGCGGAGCAGTACTTC. Translating gives CASSPQSKSAEQYF.